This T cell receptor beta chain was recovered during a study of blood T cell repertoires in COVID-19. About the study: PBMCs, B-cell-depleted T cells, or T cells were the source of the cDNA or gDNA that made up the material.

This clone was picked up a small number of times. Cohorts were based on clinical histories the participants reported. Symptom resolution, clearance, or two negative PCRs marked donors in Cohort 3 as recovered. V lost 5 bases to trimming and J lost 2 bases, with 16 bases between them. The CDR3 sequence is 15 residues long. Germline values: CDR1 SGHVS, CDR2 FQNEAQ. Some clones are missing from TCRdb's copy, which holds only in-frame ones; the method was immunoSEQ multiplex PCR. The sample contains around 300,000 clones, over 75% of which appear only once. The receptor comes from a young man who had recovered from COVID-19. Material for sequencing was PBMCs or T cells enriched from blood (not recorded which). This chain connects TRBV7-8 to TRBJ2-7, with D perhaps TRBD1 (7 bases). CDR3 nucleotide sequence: TGTGCCAGCAGCGACCCGACAGGGAGGACCTACGAGCAGTACTTC. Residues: CASSDPTGRTYEQYF.